A single sample gave rise to the 7 T cell receptor beta chains below, sequenced in a study of graft-versus-host responses after intestinal transplantation. Their antigen targets remain unknown. The table came from immunoSEQ multiplex PCR; TCRdb's copy has only in-frame clones and leaves some out. The sample contains around 99,000 clones, 87% of which appear only once. The specimen comprised unstimulated CD4+ T cells sorted from spleen or lymph node cells, sampled before transplant. The receptors were sampled from a human donor who was the organ donor for an intestinal transplant.

This chain uses TRBV7-9 with TRBJ2-5; 12 bases are shared with TRBD1. V dropped 5 bases and J dropped 2; count of bases not matched to a gene: 9. Germline V CDR1 and CDR2: SEHNR, FQNEAQ (reference sequence). The CDR3 runs 17 residues. The CDR3 loop reads CASSVVRDRGPQETQYF. CDR3 nucleotides: TGTGCCAGCAGCGTAGTTCGGGACAGGGGGCCACAAGAGACCCAGTACTTC.

The chain has TRBV5-6 and TRBJ2-3; unclear D gene. The germline CDR1 and CDR2 sequences are SGHDT and YYEEEE. The CDR3 is made up of 11 amino acids. V dropped 4 bases and J dropped 6 bases, with 6 bases sitting between them. CDR3 sequence reads: CASSTGDTQYF. The CDR3 DNA is TGTGCCAGCAGCACCGGGGATACGCAGTATTTT.

DNA of the CDR3: TGTGCCAGCAGTTTGGGTCTAGCGGGGGTACACCAAGAGACCCAGTACTTC. Protein product: CASSLGLAGVHQETQYF. The J gene is TRBJ2-5, the V gene TRBV28; TRBD2 matches 10 bases. The CDR3 spans 17 residues. V dropped 3 bases and J dropped 0; count of bases not matched to a gene: 7. CDR1 and CDR2 (germline): MDHEN, SYDVKM.

Remarks on this clone: The same CDR3 also results from other DNA sequences found in this sample. The rearrangement joins TRBV5-6 to TRBJ1-2; the D gene is possibly TRBD1 (5 bases). In germline, CDR1 is SGHDT, CDR2 YYEEEE. This CDR3 has 13 amino acids. V was trimmed by 3 bases and J by 1 base, leaving 7 bases between them. The CDR3 reads CASSSTVNYGYTF. CDR3 DNA: TGTGCCAGCAGCTCGACAGTTAACTATGGCTACACCTTC.

This clone was recorded once. The rearrangement joins TRBV11-3 to TRBJ1-1; D perhaps matches TRBD1 (6 bases). The germline V and J ends were trimmed by 5 bases and 0 bases, with 10 bases remaining between them. Germline loops: CDR1 SGHNT, CDR2 YENEEA. CDR3 length: 14 residues. For the CDR3, the DNA is TGTGCCAGCAGCCGGGGGCAGGTGAACACTGAAGCTTTCTTT. Its translation is CASSRGQVNTEAFF. Using reference TRBV11-3 and TRBJ1-1 for the parts outside the CDR3, the full variable domain is EAGVVQSPRYKIIEKKQPVAFWCNPISGHNTLYWYLQNLGQGPELLIRYENEEAVDDSQLPKDRFSAERLKGVDSTLKIQPAELGDSAVYLCASSRGQVNTEAFFGQGTRLTVV.

The gene calls are TRBV19 and TRBJ1-5; 10 bases match TRBD1. The germline V gene has CDR1 LNHDA and CDR2 SQIVND (reference sequence). J lost 4 bases, V lost 5 bases, and 8 bases had no gene match. The CDR3 consists of 16 residues. The CDR3: CASSGAGQGINQPQHF. CDR3 bases: TGTGCCAGTAGTGGAGCGGGACAGGGGATTAATCAGCCCCAGCATTTT.

This clone was seen a handful of times. The chain combines TRBV10-3 with TRBJ1-6, with D possibly TRBD1 on 5 matching bases. In germline, CDR1 is ENHRY, CDR2 SYGVKD. V was cut by 6 bases and J by 8 bases, with 11 bases left in between. The CDR3 totals 13 residues. The CDR3 loop reads CAIRVGEDSPLHF. The DNA of the CDR3 is TGTGCCATCAGGGTAGGGGAAGATTCACCCCTCCACTTT.